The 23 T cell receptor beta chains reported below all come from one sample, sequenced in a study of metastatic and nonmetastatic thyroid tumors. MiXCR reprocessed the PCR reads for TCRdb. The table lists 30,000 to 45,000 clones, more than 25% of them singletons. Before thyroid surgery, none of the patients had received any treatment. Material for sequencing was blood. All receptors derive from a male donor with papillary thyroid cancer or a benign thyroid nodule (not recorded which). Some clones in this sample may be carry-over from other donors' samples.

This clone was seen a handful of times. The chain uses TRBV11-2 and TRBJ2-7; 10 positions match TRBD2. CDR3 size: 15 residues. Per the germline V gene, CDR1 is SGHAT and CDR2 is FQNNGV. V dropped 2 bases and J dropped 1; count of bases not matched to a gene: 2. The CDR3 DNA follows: TGTGCCAGCAGCTTAAGCGGGGGGGATTCCTACGAGCAGTACTTC. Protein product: CASSLSGGDSYEQYF.

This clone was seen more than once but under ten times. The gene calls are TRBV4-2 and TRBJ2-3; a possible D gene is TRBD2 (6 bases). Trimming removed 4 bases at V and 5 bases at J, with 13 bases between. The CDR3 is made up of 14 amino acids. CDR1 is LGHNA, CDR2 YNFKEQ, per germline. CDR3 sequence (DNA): TGTGCCAGCAGCCCTAGCGCGGCGGAAGATACGCAGTATTTT. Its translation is CASSPSAAEDTQYF.

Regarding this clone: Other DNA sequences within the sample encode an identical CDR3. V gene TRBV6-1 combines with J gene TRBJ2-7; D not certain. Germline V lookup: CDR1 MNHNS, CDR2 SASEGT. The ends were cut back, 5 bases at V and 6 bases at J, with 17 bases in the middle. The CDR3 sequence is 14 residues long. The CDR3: CASSPTNGPLEQYF. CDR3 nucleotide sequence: TGTGCCAGCAGTCCCACGAACGGACCTCTCGAGCAGTACTTC.

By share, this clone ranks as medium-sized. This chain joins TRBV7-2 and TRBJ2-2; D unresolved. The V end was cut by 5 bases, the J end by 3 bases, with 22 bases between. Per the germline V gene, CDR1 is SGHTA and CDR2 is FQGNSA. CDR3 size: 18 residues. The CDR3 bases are TGTGCCAGCAGCCCCCGTGCCGGTTCCAGTAGGGACACCGGGGAGCTGTTTTTT. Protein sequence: CASSPRAGSSRDTGELFF.

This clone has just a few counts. Here the CDR3 DNA reads TGTGCCAGCAGCTACGAGGTTAAGGACGAGCAGTACTTC. This gives the protein CASSYEVKDEQYF. This chain joins TRBV11-2 and TRBJ2-7; D gene unclear. CDR3 length equals 13 residues. Trimming shortened V by 4 bases and J by 5 bases, and 12 bases separated the two germline ends. Per the germline V gene, CDR1 is SGHAT and CDR2 is FQNNGV.

The CDR3 is CASSSLGGANVLHF. The CDR3 nucleotides read TGTGCCAGCAGTAGCCTGGGGGGCGCCAACGTCCTCCACTTT. The rearrangement joins TRBV6-1 to TRBJ1-6; D may be TRBD1 (6 bases). Germline loops: CDR1 MNHNS, CDR2 SASEGT. This CDR3 is built from 14 residues. V was cut by 5 bases and J by 15 bases, with 20 bases left in between.

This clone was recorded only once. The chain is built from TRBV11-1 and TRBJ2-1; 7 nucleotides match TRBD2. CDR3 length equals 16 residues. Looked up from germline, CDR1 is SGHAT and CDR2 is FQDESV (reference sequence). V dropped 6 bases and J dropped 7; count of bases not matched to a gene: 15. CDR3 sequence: CASSLPRSPGGNEQFF. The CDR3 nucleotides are TGTGCCAGCAGTTTACCACGGAGTCCGGGGGGTAATGAGCAGTTCTTC.

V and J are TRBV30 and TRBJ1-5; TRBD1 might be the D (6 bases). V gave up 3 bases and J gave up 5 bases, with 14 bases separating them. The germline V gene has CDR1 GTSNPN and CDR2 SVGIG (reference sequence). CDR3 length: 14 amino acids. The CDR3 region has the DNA TGTGCCTGGAGGGCAAAACAGGGCGATCAGCCCCAGCATTTT. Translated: CAWRAKQGDQPQHF.

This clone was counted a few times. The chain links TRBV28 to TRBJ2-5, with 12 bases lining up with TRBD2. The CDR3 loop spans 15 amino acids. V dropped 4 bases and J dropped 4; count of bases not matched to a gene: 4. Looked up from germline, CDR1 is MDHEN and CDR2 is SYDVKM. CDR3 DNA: TGTGCCAGCAGTTCGCTAGCGGGGGGGCCAGAGACCCAGTACTTC. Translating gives CASSSLAGGPETQYF. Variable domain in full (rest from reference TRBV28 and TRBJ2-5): DVKVTQSSRYLVKRTGEKVFLECVQDMDHENMFWYRQDPGLGLRLIYFSYDVKMKEKGDIPEGYSVSREKKERFSLILESASTNQTSMYLCASSSLAGGPETQYFGPGTRLLVL.

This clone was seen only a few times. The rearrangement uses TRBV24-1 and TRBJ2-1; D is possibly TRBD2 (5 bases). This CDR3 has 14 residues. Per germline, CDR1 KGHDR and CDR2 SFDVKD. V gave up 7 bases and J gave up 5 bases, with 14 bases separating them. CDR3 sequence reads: CATREAGYHNEQFF. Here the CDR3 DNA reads TGTGCCACCAGGGAGGCGGGCTACCACAATGAGCAGTTCTTC.

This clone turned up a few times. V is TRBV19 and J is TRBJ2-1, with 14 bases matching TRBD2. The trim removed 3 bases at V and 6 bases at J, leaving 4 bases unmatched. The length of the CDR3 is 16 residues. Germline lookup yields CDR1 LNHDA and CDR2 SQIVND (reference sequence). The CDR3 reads CASSIRGTSGSNEQFF. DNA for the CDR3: TGTGCCAGTAGTATTCGGGGGACTAGCGGGAGCAATGAGCAGTTCTTC.

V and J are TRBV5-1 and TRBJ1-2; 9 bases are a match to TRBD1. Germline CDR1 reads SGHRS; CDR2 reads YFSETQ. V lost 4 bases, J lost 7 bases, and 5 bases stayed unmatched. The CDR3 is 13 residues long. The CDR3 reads CASSPDRGFGYTF. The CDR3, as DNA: TGCGCCAGCAGCCCGGACAGGGGTTTTGGCTACACCTTC.

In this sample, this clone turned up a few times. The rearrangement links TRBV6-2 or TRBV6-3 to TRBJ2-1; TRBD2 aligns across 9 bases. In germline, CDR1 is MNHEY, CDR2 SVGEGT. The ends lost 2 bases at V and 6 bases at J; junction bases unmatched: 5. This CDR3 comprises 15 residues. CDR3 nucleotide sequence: TGTGCCAGCAGTTACCGGGGGACTAGCAGCAATGAGCAGTTCTTC. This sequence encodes CASSYRGTSSNEQFF.

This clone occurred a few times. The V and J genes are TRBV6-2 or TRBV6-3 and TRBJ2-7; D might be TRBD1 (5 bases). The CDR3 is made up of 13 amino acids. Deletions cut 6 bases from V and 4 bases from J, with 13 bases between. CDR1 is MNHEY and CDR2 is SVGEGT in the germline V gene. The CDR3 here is CASRKTQDYEQYF. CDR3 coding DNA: TGTGCCAGCAGGAAAACACAGGATTACGAGCAGTACTTC.

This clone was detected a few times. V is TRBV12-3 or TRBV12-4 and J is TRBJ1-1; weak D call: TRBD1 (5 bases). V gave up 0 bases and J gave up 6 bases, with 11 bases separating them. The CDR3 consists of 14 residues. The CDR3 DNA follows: TGTGCCAGCAGTTTAGCGCTTAGGGGATCTGAAGCTTTCTTT. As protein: CASSLALRGSEAFF.

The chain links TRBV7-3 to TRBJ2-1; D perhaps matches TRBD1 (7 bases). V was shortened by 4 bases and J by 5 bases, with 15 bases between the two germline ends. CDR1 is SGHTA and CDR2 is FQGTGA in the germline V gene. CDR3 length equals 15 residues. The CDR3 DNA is TGTGCCAGCAGCTCCCCCCAGGGGGGTAACAATGAGCAGTTCTTC. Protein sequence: CASSSPQGGNNEQFF.

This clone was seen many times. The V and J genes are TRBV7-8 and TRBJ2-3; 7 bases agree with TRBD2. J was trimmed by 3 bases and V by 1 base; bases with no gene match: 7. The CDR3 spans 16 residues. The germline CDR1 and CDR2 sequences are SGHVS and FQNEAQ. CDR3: CASSLGERLATDTQYF. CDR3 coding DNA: TGTGCCAGCAGCTTAGGCGAGAGACTAGCTACAGATACGCAGTATTTT.

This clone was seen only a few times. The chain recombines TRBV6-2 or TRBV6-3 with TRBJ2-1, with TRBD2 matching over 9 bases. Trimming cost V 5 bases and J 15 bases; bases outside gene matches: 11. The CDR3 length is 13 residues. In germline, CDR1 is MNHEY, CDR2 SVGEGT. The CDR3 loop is CASSPNIAGVPFF. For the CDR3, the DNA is TGTGCCAGCAGTCCGAATATAGCGGGAGTGCCGTTCTTC.

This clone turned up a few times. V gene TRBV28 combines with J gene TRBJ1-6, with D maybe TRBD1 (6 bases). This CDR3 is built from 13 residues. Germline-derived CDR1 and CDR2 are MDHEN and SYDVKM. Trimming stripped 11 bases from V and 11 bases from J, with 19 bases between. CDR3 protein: CASSQGNRPPLHF. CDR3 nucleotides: TGTGCCTCGTCCCAGGGGAATCGACCACCCCTCCACTTT.

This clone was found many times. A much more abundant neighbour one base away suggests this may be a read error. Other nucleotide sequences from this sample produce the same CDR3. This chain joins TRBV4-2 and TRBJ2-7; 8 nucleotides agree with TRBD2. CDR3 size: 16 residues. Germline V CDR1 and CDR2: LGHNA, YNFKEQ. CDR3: CASSQLLAVTSYEQYF. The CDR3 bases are TGTGCCAGCAGCCAACTACTAGCGGTAACTTCCTACGAGCAGTACTTT.

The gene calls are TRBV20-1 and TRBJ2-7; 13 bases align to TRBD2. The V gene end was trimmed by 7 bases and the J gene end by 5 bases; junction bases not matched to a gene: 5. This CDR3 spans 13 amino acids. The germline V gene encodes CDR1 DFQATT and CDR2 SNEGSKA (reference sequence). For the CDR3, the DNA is TGCAGTGTTATAGGACTAGCGGGAGACGAGCAGTACTTC. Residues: CSVIGLAGDEQYF.

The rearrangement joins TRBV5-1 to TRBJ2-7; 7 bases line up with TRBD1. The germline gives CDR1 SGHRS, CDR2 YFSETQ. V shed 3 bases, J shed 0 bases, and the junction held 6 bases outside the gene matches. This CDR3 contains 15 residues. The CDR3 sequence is CASSSGTANSYEQYF. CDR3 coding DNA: TGCGCCAGCAGCTCCGGGACAGCCAACTCCTACGAGCAGTACTTC.

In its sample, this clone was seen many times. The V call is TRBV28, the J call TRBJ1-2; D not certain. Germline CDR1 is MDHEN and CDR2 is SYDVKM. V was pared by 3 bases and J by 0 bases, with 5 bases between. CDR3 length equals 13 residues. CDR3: CASSFGANYGYTF. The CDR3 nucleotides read TGTGCCAGCAGTTTTGGAGCTAACTATGGCTACACCTTC.